This paragraph reports one T cell receptor (beta chain). The data are from a study of beta chain features in type 1 diabetes. Isolated RNA was reverse transcribed in full, so expressed TCRB transcripts were sequenced. Profiling relied on immunoSEQ multiplex PCR, and the TCRdb table lists in-frame clones only, not all of them. The repertoire includes roughly 130,000 clones, 9.2% of them detected once, and around 0.7% sits in the top ten. CDR1 is LGHNA, CDR2 YNFKEQ, per germline. With V trimmed by 3 bases and J by 2 bases, 7 bases remained unmatched. This CDR3 has 16 residues. The chain links TRBV4-2 to TRBJ1-2; 9 bases align to TRBD1. The specimen sequenced was central memory CD4+ T cells from blood. This TCR was recovered from a young man in good health. CDR3 sequence reads: CASSQRRGQGNYGYTF. The CDR3 nucleotides are TGTGCCAGCAGCCAGAGGCGGGGACAGGGAAACTATGGCTACACCTTC.